The 8 T cell receptor beta chains reported below all come from one sample, sequenced in a study of T cell clonotyping in hematopoietic cell transplantation. Repertoires were generated with immunoSEQ multiplex PCR, while TCRdb's copy carries only in-frame clones and drops some. The sample lists 5,500 to 8,500 clones, approximately 96% occurring once. This sample comprised PBMCs, obtained 30 days after allogeneic stem cell transplant. The receptors shown here come from a male patient aged 40-55 years who had an allogeneic stem cell transplant from a related donor, so the T cells may come from the graft donor. Some clones in this sample may be carry-over from other donors' samples.

V gene TRBV6-6 combines with J gene TRBJ2-5; 8 bases agree with TRBD1. The CDR3 runs to 14 residues. The junction had 8 bases not matched to a gene; V was cut back by 6 bases and J by 5 bases. Germline V gives CDR1 MNHNY, CDR2 SVGAGI (reference sequence). In DNA form, the CDR3 reads TGTGCCAGCAGCTTTACAGGGGGACGTGAGACCCAGTACTTC. It yields the protein CASSFTGGRETQYF.

The rearrangement joins TRBV11-3 to TRBJ2-2; D unclear. With 4 bases removed from V and 6 bases from J, the gap between germline ends came to 12 bases. CDR1 is SGHNT and CDR2 is YENEEA in the germline V gene. The CDR3 has 14 residues. The CDR3 loop is CASSSPRVAGELFF. DNA of the CDR3: TGTGCCAGCAGCTCCCCTCGGGTCGCCGGGGAGCTGTTTTTT.

This clone has only one observation. The chain couples TRBV5-1 to TRBJ1-1; 11 positions agree with TRBD1. Germline V gene sequence: CDR1 SGHRS, CDR2 YFSETQ. The CDR3 is 17 residues long. V dropped 4 bases and J dropped 5; count of bases not matched to a gene: 13. CDR3 region: CASSPWTGGIGNTEAFF. In nucleotides, the CDR3 is TGCGCCAGCAGCCCTTGGACAGGGGGCATTGGGAATACTGAAGCTTTCTTT.

The rearrangement joins TRBV10-1 to TRBJ2-5; D could derive from TRBD1 or TRBD2 (5 bases each). The CDR3 runs 13 residues. V lost 4 bases and J lost 5, with 11 bases in between. Germline V lookup: CDR1 WNHNN, CDR2 SYGVQD (reference sequence). The CDR3: CASSVQGRETQYF. Written as DNA, the CDR3 is TGCGCCAGCAGTGTCCAGGGACGGGAGACCCAGTACTTC.

This chain joins TRBV13 and TRBJ2-6, with 8 bases matching TRBD1. The V gene's germline CDR1 is PRHDT and CDR2 FYEKMQ (reference sequence). CDR3 length: 16 residues. Trimming cost V 5 bases and J 2 bases; bases outside gene matches: 5. CDR3 in amino acids: CASSLTGGTGANVLTF. In DNA, the CDR3 is TGTGCCAGCAGCCTTACAGGGGGGACTGGGGCCAACGTCCTGACTTTC.

The V call is TRBV27, the J call TRBJ1-2, with a possible D match to TRBD1 (5 bases). Germline-derived CDR1 and CDR2 are MNHEY and SMNVEV (reference sequence). Trimming removed 2 bases from V and 4 bases from J, with 11 bases in between. The CDR3 has 14 amino acids. The CDR3 region is CASSLGKGRYGYTF. The DNA for the CDR3 is TGTGCCAGCAGTTTAGGAAAGGGACGCTATGGCTACACCTTC.

The chain combines TRBV2 with TRBJ1-5, with TRBD1 as a possible D gene (5 bases). Per the germline V gene, CDR1 is SNHLY and CDR2 is FYNNEI. Trimming left V 0 bases short and J 4 bases short, with 16 bases between. The CDR3 covers 17 residues. CDR3 in DNA: TGTGCCAGCAGTGAAGCGCTCGGGGGATCAACAAATCAGCCCCAGCATTTT. This sequence encodes CASSEALGGSTNQPQHF.

The chain carries TRBV5-6 and TRBJ1-1, with TRBD1 matching 11 bases. Germline V gives CDR1 SGHDT, CDR2 YYEEEE. The CDR3 sequence is 15 residues long. The V and J ends lost 4 bases and 5 bases, in that order; junction bases with no gene match: 7. The CDR3 sequence: CASSTDGTGGTEAFF. The CDR3 DNA is TGTGCCAGCAGCACGGACGGGACAGGGGGAACTGAAGCTTTCTTT.